This T cell receptor beta chain was identified during a study of vaccination effects on CD4 cells after COVID-19. The wider study: They grew under 2.5 million PBMC in each well, adding 8.5 to 10 IU/ml IL-2 and around 10 ug/ml peptides. Study outcomes and limitations: Marked clonal contraction was seen in infection- and vaccine-induced clones late after vaccination. In the study, convalescent patients were few, and early post-infection timepoints were absent.

Generated by immunoSEQ multiplex PCR, the TCRdb table keeps only in-frame clones and is missing some. The sample includes tens of thousands of clones, 65% to 70% of them seen just once. Per the germline V gene, CDR1 is SQVTM and CDR2 is ANQGSEA. CDR3 length: 12 amino acids. The ends were cut back, 4 bases at V and 4 bases at J, with 10 bases in the middle. Regarding this clone: Its antigen remains unknown.

Culturing for ten to eleven days preceded CD4+ T cell isolation. Half the medium was swapped for IL-2 medium on days 3 and 7. The sequence came from a human donor who received a COVID-19 vaccine. The genes are TRBV29-1 and TRBJ1-1; no clear D gene. The source was CD4+ T cells from PBMCs cultured without peptide, collected before COVID-19 vaccination. The DNA for the CDR3 is TGCAGCGTTGGGGAGGGTTTCACTGAAGCTTTCTTT. This translates into CSVGEGFTEAFF.